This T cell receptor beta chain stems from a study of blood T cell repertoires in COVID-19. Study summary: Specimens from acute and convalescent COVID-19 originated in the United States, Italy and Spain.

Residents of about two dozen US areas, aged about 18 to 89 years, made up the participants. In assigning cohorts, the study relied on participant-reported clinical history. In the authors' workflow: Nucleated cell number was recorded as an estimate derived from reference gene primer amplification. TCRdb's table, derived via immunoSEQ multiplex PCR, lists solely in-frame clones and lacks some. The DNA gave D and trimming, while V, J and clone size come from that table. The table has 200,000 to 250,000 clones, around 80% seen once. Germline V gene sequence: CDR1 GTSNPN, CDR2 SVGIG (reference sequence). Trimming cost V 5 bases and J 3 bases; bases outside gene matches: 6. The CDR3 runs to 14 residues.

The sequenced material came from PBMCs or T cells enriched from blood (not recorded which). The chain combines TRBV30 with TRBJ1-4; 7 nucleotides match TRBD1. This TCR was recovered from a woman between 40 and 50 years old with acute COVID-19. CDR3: CAWERRGPNEKLFF. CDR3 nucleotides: TGTGCCTGGGAGAGGAGGGGGCCTAATGAAAAACTGTTTTTT.